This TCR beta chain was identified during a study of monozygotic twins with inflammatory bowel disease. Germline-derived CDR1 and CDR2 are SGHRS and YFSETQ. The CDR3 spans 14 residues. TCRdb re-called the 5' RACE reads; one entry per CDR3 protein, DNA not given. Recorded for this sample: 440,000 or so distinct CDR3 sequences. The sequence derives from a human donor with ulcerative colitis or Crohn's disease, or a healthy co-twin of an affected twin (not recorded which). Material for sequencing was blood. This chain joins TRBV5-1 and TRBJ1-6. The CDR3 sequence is CASSLLQDNSPLHF.